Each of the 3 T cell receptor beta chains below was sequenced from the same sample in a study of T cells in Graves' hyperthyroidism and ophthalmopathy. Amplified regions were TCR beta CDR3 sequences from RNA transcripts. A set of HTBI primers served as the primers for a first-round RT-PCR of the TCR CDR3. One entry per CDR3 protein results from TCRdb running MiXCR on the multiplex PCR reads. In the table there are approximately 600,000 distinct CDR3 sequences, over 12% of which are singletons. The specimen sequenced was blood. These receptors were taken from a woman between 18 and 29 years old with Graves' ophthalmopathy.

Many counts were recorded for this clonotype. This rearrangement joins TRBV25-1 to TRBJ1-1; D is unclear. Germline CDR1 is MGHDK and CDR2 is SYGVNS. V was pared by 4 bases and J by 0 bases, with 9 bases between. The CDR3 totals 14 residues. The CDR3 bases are TGTGCCAGCAGTGGAGGCCCCATGAACACTGAAGCTTTCTTT. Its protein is CASSGGPMNTEAFF. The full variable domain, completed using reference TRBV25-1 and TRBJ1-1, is EADIYQTPRYLVIGTGKKITLECSQTMGHDKMYWYQQDPGMELHLIHYSYGVNSTEKGDLSSESTVSRIRTEHFPLTLESARPSHTSQYLCASSGGPMNTEAFFGQGTRLTVV.

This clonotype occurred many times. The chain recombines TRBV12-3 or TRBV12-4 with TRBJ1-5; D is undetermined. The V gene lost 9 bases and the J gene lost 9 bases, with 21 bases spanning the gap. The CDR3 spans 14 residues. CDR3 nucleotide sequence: TGTGCCAGTGACGGGTCCACTACGGGTCTGCCCCAGCATTTT. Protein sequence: CASDGSTTGLPQHF.

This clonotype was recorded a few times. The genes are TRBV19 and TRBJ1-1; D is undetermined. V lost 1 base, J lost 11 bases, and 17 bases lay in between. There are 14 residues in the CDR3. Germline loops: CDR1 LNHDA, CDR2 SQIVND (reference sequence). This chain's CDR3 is CASSIGETLVGAFF. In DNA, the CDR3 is TGTGCCAGTAGTATAGGGGAGACCCTGGTCGGGGCTTTCTTT.